The 17 T cell receptor beta chains below come from one sample, sequenced in a study of tumor and adjacent non-tumor tissue in lung cancer. RNA was extracted from bulk tissue without any cell sorting. A modified ARM-PCR protocol with three rounds of nested PCR amplified TCRbeta. TCRdb fed the multiplex PCR reads into MiXCR, producing one record per CDR3 protein. The sample holds about 120,000 distinct CDR3 sequences, under 90% seen once. Sequencing input: lung tumor tissue. The receptors were gathered from a man aged 65 to 79 with non-small cell lung cancer.

This clonotype was counted a few times. This chain connects TRBV14 to TRBJ2-3; D uncertain. Trimming left V 4 bases short and J 1 base short, with 18 bases between. The CDR3 totals 17 residues. Germline CDR1 SGHDN, CDR2 FVKESK. CDR3 bases: TGTGCCAGCAGCCCAGATAGGTTAGGGCTTGGCACAGATACGCAGTATTTT. Protein product: CASSPDRLGLGTDTQYF.

As regards this clonotype: The conserved phenylalanine or tryptophan normally closing the CDR3 is absent here, so this likely arose from a read error. The rearrangement uses TRBV29-1 and TRBJ2-7; D uncertain. This CDR3 is built from 13 residues. V was pared by 3 bases and J by 10 bases, with 19 bases between. Germline V CDR1 and CDR2: SQVTM, ANQGSEA. The CDR3 DNA follows: TGCAGCGTTGAGGGCGGCTTCTCCTATGAACAGTACTTG. Amino acids: CSVEGGFSYEQYL.

This chain joins TRBV29-1 and TRBJ1-2, with no clear D. V lost 6 bases and J 5 bases, leaving 16 bases between the germline ends. Germline-derived CDR1 and CDR2 are SQVTM and ANQGSEA. CDR3 size: 13 residues. This CDR3 is CSVRQTGAYGYTF. The CDR3 region has the DNA TGCAGCGTCCGCCAGACGGGAGCTTATGGCTACACCTTC.

For this clonotype: The junction differs from germline at one of its ends, possibly a read error. The chain recombines TRBV5-4 with TRBJ2-5; D may be TRBD1 or TRBD2 (5 bases each). The CDR3 consists of 16 residues. Per germline, CDR1 SGHNT and CDR2 YYREEE (reference sequence). CDR3 loop: CASSLLKGISRGTQYF. The CDR3 nucleotides are TGTGCCAGCAGCCTTCTCAAGGGGATATCGAGAGGGACCCAGTATTTC.

Comments on this clonotype: The junction differs from germline at one of its ends, possibly a read error. J is TRBJ1-6 and V is TRBV4-1; D is unresolved. This CDR3 region has 17 residues. CDR1 is MGHRA and CDR2 is YSYEKL in the germline V gene. This CDR3 reads CASSQAVIRSYNSPLYF. For the CDR3, the DNA is TGCGCCAGCAGCCAGGCCGTCATTCGCTCCTATAATTCACCCCTCTACTTT.

This clonotype was recorded a few times. Germline is not matched at one junction end, which may reflect a read error. The V gene is TRBV4-1, the J gene TRBJ1-5; D unresolved. The V gene's germline CDR1 is MGHRA and CDR2 YSYEKL. There are 16 residues in the CDR3. CDR3 coding DNA: TGCGCCAGCAACCAAGAGCCGACTTATAGCAATCAGCCCCAGCATTTT. It codes for CASNQEPTYSNQPQHF.

The chain has TRBV11-2 and TRBJ2-3; perhaps TRBD2 as D (6 bases). The germline CDR1 and CDR2 sequences are SGHAT and FQNNGV. This CDR3 has 16 amino acids. Deletions cut 9 bases from V and 8 bases from J, with 27 bases between. CDR3 sequence (DNA): TGTGCCAGTAGCACCCGCATGGGGGGTTCCACAAGTACGCAGTATTTT. Protein sequence: CASSTRMGGSTSTQYF.

This chain links TRBV4-1 with TRBJ2-5; possibly TRBD1 for D (6 bases). V was cut by 6 bases and J by 10 bases, with 18 bases left in between. CDR1 is MGHRA, CDR2 YSYEKL, per germline. The CDR3 runs 13 residues. CDR3 in DNA: TGCGCCAGCAGACATAGCAGGGGAAGAGACCAGTACTTC. Its protein product is CASRHSRGRDQYF.

This clonotype was observed a single time. DNA for the CDR3: TGTGCCAGCAGGACGGCATCTGAGAGCTACTACGAGCAGTACTTC. Its translation: CASRTASESYYEQYF. The chain uses TRBV6-1 and TRBJ2-7; no reliable D call. The CDR3 loop spans 15 amino acids. V lost 6 bases and J 3 bases, leaving 18 bases between the germline ends. Germline CDR1 reads MNHNS; CDR2 reads SASEGT.

Comment on this clonotype: The junction does not match germline at one end; this may be a read error. The chain joins TRBV6-5 to TRBJ1-2, with unresolved D. Per the germline V gene, CDR1 is MNHEY and CDR2 is SVGAGI. The CDR3 is 13 residues long. DNA of the CDR3: TGTGTCAGCAGAGCTGGGAGAGGGAATGGCTACACCTTC. Encoded protein: CVSRAGRGNGYTF.

About this clonotype: It may be a read error: a sequence one base away is much more abundant. This chain connects TRBV20-1 to TRBJ1-5; 8 positions match TRBD1. The CDR3 runs to 15 residues. J lost 5 bases, V lost 5 bases, and 11 bases had no gene match. Per the germline V gene, CDR1 is DFQATT and CDR2 is SNEGSKA (reference sequence). CDR3 in amino acids: CSADPDREEYQPQHF. The CDR3 DNA follows: TGCAGTGCTGACCCGGACAGGGAGGAGTATCAGCCCCAGCATTTT.

Worth noting for this clonotype: The final CDR3 position lacks the conserved phenylalanine or tryptophan, pointing to a likely read error. The chain carries TRBV6-2 or TRBV6-3 and TRBJ2-1; unclear D gene. The germline CDR1 and CDR2 sequences are MNHEY and SVGEGT. The CDR3 totals 12 residues. V was cut by 2 bases and J by 10 bases, with 9 bases left in between. The CDR3 spells CASSYTSTEQFL. CDR3 DNA sequence: TGTGCCAGCAGTTACACGTCGACAGAGCAGTTCCTC.

V is TRBV11-2 and J is TRBJ2-3; D call uncertain. Germline-derived CDR1 and CDR2 are SGHAT and FQNNGV. The CDR3 runs to 14 residues. The CDR3 spells CNSSLTIGSNTQYF. The CDR3, as DNA: TGTAACAGCAGCCTAACCATAGGGTCAAATACGCAGTATTTT. The full variable domain, rest sourced from reference TRBV11-2 and TRBJ2-3, is EAGVAQSPRYKIIEKRQSVAFWCNPISGHATLYWYQQILGQGPKLLIQFQNNGVVDDSQLPKDRFSAERLKGVDSTLKIQPAKLEDSAVYLCNSSLTIGSNTQYFGPGTRLTVL.

The chain has TRBV12-3 or TRBV12-4 and TRBJ1-2, with a tentative D call TRBD1 (6 bases). V lost 3 bases, J lost 12 bases, and 17 bases lay in between. The CDR3 spans 13 residues. CDR3 bases: TGTGCCAGCAGTTTGACAGGAAGCTATGGTCACACCTTC. Amino acid sequence: CASSLTGSYGHTF.

About this clonotype itself: At one boundary the junction diverges from the germline segment, which might be a read error. The genes are TRBV11-3 and TRBJ1-3; unclear D gene. The CDR3 has 17 amino acids. Germline-derived CDR1 and CDR2 are SGHNT and YENEEA. CDR3 DNA sequence: TGTACCAGCAGCATCCGATCTCAGGAGTTCTCTGGAAACGCCATAGATTTT. This translates into CTSSIRSQEFSGNAIDF.

As concerns this clonotype: It may be a read error: a sequence one base away is much more abundant. Since no conserved phenylalanine or tryptophan closes the CDR3, a read error is the likely cause. J is TRBJ2-7 and V is TRBV20-1, with D uncertain. The CDR3 covers 11 residues. The V and J ends lost 3 bases and 4 bases respectively, with 7 bases between them. Germline V CDR1 and CDR2: DFQATT, SNEGSKA (reference sequence). The CDR3 region is CSASDGYEQYY. CDR3 nucleotides: TGCAGTGCTAGCGATGGGTACGAGCAGTACTAC.

The chain employs TRBV6-2 or TRBV6-3 and TRBJ1-6, with D tentatively TRBD1 (5 bases). Trimming removed 9 bases at V and 6 bases at J, with 21 bases between. This CDR3 contains 16 residues. CDR1 and CDR2 from the germline V gene are MNHEY and SVGEGT. The CDR3 region is CASRTRTRRSNSPLHF. The CDR3 nucleotides are TGTGCCAGTAGGACCAGGACACGGAGATCTAATTCACCCCTCCACTTT.